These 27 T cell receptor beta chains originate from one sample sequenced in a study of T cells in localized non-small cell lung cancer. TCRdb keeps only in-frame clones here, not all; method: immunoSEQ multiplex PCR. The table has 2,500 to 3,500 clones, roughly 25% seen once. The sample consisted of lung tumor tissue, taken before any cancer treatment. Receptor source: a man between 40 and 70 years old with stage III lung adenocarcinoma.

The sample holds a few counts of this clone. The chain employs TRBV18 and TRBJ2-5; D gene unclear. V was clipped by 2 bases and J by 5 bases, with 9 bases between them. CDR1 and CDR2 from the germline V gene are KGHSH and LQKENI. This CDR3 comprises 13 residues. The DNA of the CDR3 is TGTGCCAGCTCACCAAACCATAGGGAGACCCAGTACTTC. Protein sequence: CASSPNHRETQYF.

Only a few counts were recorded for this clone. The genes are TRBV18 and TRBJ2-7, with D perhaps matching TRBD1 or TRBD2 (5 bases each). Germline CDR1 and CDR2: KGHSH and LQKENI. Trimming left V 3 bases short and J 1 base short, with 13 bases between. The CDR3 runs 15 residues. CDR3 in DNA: TGTGCCAGCTCACCTCGGGCAGGGACGTCCTACGAGCAGTACTTC. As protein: CASSPRAGTSYEQYF.

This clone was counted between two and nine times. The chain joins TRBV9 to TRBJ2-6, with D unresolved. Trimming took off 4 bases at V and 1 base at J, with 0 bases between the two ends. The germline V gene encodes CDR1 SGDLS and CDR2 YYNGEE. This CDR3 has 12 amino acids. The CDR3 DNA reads TGTGCCAGCAGCTCTGGGGCCAACGTCCTGACTTTC. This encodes CASSSGANVLTF.

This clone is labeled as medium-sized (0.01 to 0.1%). This chain's CDR3 is CASSQGLYYEQYF. The CDR3 DNA reads as TGTGCCAGCAGCCAGGGACTATACTACGAGCAGTACTTC. The genes are TRBV7-4 and TRBJ2-7, with 7 positions matching TRBD2. CDR1 and CDR2 (germline): SGHVT, SQSDAQ. This CDR3 contains 13 residues. Germline trimming cut 5 bases from V and 3 bases from J; bases unmatched to any gene: 4.

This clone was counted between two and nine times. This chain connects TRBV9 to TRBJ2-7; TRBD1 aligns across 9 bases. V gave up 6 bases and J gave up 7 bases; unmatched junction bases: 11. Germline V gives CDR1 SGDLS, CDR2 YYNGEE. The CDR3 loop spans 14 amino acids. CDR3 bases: TGTGCCAGCACCTTCCTACAGGGGGCGCGAGAGCAGTACTTC. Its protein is CASTFLQGAREQYF.

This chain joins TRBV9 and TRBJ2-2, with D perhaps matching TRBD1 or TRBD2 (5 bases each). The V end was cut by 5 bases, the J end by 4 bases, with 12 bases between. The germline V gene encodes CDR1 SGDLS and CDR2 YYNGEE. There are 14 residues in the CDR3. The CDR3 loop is CASSERDATGELFF. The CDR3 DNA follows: TGTGCCAGCAGTGAAAGGGACGCCACCGGGGAGCTGTTTTTT. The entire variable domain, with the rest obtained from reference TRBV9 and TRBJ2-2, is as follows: DSGVTQTPKHLITATGQRVTLRCSPRSGDLSVYWYQQSLDQGLQFLIQYYNGEERAKGNILERFSAQQFPDLHSELNLSSLELGDSALYFCASSERDATGELFFGEGSRLTVL.

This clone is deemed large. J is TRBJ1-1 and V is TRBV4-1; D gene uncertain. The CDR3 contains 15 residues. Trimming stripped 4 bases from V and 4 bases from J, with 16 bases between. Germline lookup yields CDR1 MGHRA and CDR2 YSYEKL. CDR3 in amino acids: CASSPSWELGTEAFF. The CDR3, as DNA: TGCGCCAGCAGCCCAAGTTGGGAGTTGGGCACTGAAGCTTTCTTT.

CDR3 DNA: TGCGCCAGCAGCCGGGGGGCGGCGGGAAATTCACCCCTCCACTTT. It yields the protein CASSRGAAGNSPLHF. The chain couples TRBV5-1 to TRBJ1-6, with TRBD1 as a possible D gene (6 bases). The CDR3 loop spans 15 amino acids. The ends were cut back, 4 bases at V and 7 bases at J, with 15 bases in the middle. Germline V lookup: CDR1 SGHRS, CDR2 YFSETQ.

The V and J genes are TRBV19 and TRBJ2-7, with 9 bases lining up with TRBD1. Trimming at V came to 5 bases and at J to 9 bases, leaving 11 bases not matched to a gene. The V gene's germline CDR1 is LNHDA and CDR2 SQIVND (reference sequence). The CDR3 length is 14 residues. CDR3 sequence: CASSQTGGPTPQYF. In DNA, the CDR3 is TGTGCCAGTAGTCAAACAGGGGGCCCAACGCCGCAGTACTTC.

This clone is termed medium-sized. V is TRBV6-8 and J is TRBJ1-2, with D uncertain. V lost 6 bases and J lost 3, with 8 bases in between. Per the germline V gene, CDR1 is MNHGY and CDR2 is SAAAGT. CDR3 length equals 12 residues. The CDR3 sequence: CASSRRDYGYTF. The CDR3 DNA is TGTGCCAGCAGCAGGCGGGACTATGGCTACACCTTC.

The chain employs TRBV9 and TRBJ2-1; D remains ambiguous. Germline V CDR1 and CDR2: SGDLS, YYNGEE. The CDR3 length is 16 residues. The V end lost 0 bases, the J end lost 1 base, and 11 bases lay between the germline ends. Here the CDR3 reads CASSVGLGLSYNEQFF. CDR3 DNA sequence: TGTGCCAGCAGCGTAGGTCTGGGCTTATCCTACAATGAGCAGTTCTTC. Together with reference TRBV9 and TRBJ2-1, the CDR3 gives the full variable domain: DSGVTQTPKHLITATGQRVTLRCSPRSGDLSVYWYQQSLDQGLQFLIQYYNGEERAKGNILERFSAQQFPDLHSELNLSSLELGDSALYFCASSVGLGLSYNEQFFGPGTRLTVL.

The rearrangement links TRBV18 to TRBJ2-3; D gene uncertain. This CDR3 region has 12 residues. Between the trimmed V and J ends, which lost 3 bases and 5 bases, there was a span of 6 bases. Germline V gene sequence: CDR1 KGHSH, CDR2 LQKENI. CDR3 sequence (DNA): TGTGCCAGCTCACCTGGGGTAGATACGCAGTATTTT. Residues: CASSPGVDTQYF. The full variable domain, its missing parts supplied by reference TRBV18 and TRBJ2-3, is NAGVMQNPRHLVRRRGQEARLRCSPMKGHSHVYWYRQLPEEGLKFMVYLQKENIIDESGMPKERFSAEFPKEGPSILRIQQVVRGDSAAYFCASSPGVDTQYFGPGTRLTVL.

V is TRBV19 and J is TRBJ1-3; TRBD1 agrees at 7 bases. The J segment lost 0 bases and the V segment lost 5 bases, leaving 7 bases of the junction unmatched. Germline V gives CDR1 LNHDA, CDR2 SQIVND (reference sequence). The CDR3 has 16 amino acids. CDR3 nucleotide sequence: TGTGCCAGTAGTCCGAGGACAGGAAGCTCTGGAAACACCATATATTTT. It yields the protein CASSPRTGSSGNTIYF. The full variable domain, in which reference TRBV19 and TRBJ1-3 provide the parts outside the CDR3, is DGGITQSPKYLFRKEGQNVTLSCEQNLNHDAMYWYRQDPGQGLRLIYYSQIVNDFQKGDIAEGYSVSREKKESFPLTVTSAQKNPTAFYLCASSPRTGSSGNTIYFGEGSWLTVV.

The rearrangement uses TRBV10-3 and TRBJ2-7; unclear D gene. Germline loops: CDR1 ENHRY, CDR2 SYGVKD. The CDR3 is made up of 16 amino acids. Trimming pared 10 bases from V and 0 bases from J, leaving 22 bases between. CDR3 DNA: TGTGCCAGCGCCACCTTGTCCGGCGGTAGCTCCTACGAGCAGTACTTC. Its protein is CASATLSGGSSYEQYF.

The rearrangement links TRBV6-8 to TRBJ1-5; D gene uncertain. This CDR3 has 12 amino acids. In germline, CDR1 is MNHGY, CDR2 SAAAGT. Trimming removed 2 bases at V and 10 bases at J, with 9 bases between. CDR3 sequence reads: CASSYPPNPQHF. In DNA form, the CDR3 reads TGTGCCAGCAGTTACCCCCCAAACCCCCAGCATTTT.

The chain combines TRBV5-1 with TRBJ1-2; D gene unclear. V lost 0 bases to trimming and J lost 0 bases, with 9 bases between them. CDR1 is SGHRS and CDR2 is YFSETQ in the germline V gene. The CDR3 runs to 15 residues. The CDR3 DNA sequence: TGCGCCAGCAGCTTGGGGCAGAGTCCTAACTATGGCTACACCTTC. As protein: CASSLGQSPNYGYTF.

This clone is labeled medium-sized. DNA for the CDR3: TGTGCCAGCAGTAAAGATCCACAGGGGGTTGGTACTGAAGCTTTCTTT. It yields the protein CASSKDPQGVGTEAFF. The chain couples TRBV6-8 to TRBJ1-1; 8 nucleotides match TRBD1. This CDR3 has 16 residues. The germline V gene has CDR1 MNHGY and CDR2 SAAAGT. Trimming took 5 bases from V and 5 from J; bases not matched to a gene: 13.

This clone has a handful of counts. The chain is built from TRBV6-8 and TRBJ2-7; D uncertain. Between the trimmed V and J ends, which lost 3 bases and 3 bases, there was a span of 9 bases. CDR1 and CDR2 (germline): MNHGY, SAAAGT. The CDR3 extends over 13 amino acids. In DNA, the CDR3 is TGTGCCAGCAGTTATTTCGACGGCTACGAGCAGTACTTC. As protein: CASSYFDGYEQYF.

CDR3 nucleotide sequence: TGTGCCAGCAGAACAACGACGACTGACACAGATACGCAGTATTTT. Protein product: CASRTTTTDTDTQYF. This chain uses TRBV28 with TRBJ2-3; no clear D gene. The germline V and J ends were trimmed by 6 bases and 2 bases, with 15 bases remaining between them. Germline V gene data show CDR1 as MDHEN and CDR2 as SYDVKM. The CDR3 loop spans 15 amino acids.

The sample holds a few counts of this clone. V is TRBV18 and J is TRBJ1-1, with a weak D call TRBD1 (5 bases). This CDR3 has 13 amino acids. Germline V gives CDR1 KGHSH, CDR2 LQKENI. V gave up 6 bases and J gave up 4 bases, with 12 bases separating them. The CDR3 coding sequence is TGTGCCAGCTCTTTCAGGGATGTCACTGAAGCTTTCTTT. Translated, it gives CASSFRDVTEAFF. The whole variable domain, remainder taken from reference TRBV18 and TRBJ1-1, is NAGVMQNPRHLVRRRGQEARLRCSPMKGHSHVYWYRQLPEEGLKFMVYLQKENIIDESGMPKERFSAEFPKEGPSILRIQQVVRGDSAAYFCASSFRDVTEAFFGQGTRLTVV.

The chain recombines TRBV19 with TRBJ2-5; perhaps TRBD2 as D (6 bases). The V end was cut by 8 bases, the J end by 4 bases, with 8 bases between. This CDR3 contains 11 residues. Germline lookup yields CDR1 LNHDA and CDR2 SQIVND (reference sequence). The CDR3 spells CASRGRETQYF. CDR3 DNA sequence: TGTGCCAGTCGGGGGAGAGAGACCCAGTACTTC.

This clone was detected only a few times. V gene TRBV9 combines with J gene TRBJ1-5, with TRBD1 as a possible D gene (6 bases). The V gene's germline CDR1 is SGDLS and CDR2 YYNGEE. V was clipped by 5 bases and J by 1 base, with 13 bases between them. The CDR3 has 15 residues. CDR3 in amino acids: CASRGGRASNQPQHF. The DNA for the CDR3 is TGTGCCAGCAGAGGGGGGCGCGCGAGCAATCAGCCCCAGCATTTT.

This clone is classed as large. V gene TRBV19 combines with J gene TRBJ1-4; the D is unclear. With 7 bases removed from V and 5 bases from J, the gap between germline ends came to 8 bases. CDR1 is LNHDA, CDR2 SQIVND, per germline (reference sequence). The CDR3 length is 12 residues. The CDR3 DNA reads TGTGCCAGTAAATCGAAAAATGAAAAACTGTTTTTT. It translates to CASKSKNEKLFF.

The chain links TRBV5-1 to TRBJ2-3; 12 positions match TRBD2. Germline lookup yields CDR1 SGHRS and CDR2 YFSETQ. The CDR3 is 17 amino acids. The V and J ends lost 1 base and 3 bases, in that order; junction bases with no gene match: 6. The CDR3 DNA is TGCGCCAGCAGCTTGCGGCCTAGCGGGGGGGGAACAGATACGCAGTATTTT. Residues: CASSLRPSGGGTDTQYF.

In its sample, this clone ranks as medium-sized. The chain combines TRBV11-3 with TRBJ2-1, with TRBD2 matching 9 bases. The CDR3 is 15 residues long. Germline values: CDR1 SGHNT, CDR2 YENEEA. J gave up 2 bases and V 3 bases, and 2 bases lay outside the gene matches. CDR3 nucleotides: TGTGCCAGCAGCTTTGGCGGGGGGGCCTACAATGAGCAGTTCTTC. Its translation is CASSFGGGAYNEQFF.

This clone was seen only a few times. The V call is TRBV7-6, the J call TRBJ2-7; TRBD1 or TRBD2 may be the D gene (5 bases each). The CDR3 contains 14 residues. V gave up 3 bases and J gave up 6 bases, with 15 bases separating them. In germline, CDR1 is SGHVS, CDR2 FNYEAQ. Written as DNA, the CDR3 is TGTGCCAGCAGCTTGAATCGAGGGGCTTCCGAGCAGTACTTC. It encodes CASSLNRGASEQYF.

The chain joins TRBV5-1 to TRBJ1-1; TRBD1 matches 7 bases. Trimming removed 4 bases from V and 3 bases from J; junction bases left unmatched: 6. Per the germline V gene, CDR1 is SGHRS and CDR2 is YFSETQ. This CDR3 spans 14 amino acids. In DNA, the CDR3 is TGCGCCAGCAGCCCAGGGACAGCATACACTGAAGCTTTCTTT. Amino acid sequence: CASSPGTAYTEAFF.